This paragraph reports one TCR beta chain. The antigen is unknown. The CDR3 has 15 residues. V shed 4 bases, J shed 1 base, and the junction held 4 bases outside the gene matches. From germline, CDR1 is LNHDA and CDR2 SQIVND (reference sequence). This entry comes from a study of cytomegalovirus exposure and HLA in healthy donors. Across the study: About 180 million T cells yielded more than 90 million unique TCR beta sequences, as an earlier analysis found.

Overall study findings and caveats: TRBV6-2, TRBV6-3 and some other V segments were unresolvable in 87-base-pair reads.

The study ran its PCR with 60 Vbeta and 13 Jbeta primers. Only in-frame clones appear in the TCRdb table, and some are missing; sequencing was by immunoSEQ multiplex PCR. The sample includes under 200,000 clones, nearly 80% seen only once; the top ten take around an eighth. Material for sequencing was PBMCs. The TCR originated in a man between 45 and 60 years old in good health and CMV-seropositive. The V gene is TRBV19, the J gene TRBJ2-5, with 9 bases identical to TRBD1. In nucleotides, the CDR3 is TGTGCCAGTAGTAAGGGACAGGGCCCCCAAGAGACCCAGTACTTC. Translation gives CASSKGQGPQETQYF.